This passage covers 23 T cell receptor beta chains from one sample sequenced in a study of blood T cell repertoires in COVID-19 (dated by TCRdb to 2019 to 2021). Library preparation was by the immunoSEQ multiplex PCR assay. Here the immuneACCESS table is served through TCRdb, limited to in-frame sequences with V and J called. Missing clones are a known gap in these copies; in checked studies unresolved V genes cover under half, and the rest lacks a known reason. The sample records 110,000 to 150,000 clones, just over 85% of which are singletons. About 4.5% of the sample goes to the ten largest clones. Sequenced sample: PBMCs or T cells enriched from blood (not recorded which). Source of these receptors: a man in his forties or fifties who had recovered from COVID-19.

This rearrangement joins TRBV7-3 to TRBJ1-4; 7 nucleotides match TRBD1. V lost 6 bases and J lost 4; bases outside the gene matches: 5. The germline V gene has CDR1 SGHTA and CDR2 FQGTGA. The length of the CDR3 is 14 residues. The CDR3 is CASSTTGDNEKLFF. DNA for the CDR3: TGTGCCAGCAGTACTACAGGGGATAATGAAAAACTGTTTTTT.

This chain connects TRBV19 to TRBJ1-5, with 7 nucleotides matching TRBD1. The ends lost 6 bases at V and 1 base at J; junction bases unmatched: 6. CDR3 size: 15 residues. Per the germline V gene, CDR1 is LNHDA and CDR2 is SQIVND (reference sequence). CDR3 region: CASSKNRGSNQPQHF. For the CDR3, the DNA is TGTGCCAGTAGCAAAAACAGGGGAAGCAATCAGCCCCAGCATTTT.

The chain recombines TRBV7-2 with TRBJ1-4, with TRBD1 identical over 7 bases. The germline gives CDR1 SGHTA, CDR2 FQGNSA. CDR3 size: 14 residues. J lost 1 base, V lost 8 bases, and 4 bases had no gene match. The CDR3 here is CASGYRGTNEKLFF. CDR3 in DNA: TGTGCCAGCGGATACAGGGGAACTAATGAAAAACTGTTTTTT.

CDR3 amino acids: CASSLSLTGAGRELFF. The CDR3 coding sequence is TGTGCCAGCAGTTTATCGCTGACAGGGGCTGGGCGGGAGCTGTTTTTT. The genes are TRBV27 and TRBJ2-2; 8 bases line up with TRBD1. CDR1 is MNHEY, CDR2 SMNVEV, per germline (reference sequence). Trimming at V came to 0 bases and at J to 9 bases, leaving 9 bases not matched to a gene. The CDR3 length is 16 residues.

This chain joins TRBV15 and TRBJ1-4, with D unclear. CDR1 LNHNV and CDR2 YYDKDF come from the germline V gene (reference sequence). CDR3 size: 13 residues. Between the trimmed V and J ends, which lost 7 bases and 11 bases, there was a span of 17 bases. The CDR3 region is CATTGHPSGKLFF. CDR3 bases: TGTGCCACCACCGGCCACCCGTCGGGGAAACTGTTTTTT.

The chain joins TRBV7-2 to TRBJ1-4, with D hard to call. The CDR3 consists of 13 residues. Trimming cost V 3 bases and J 6 bases, with 8 bases left between them. Per germline, CDR1 SGHTA and CDR2 FQGNSA. The CDR3 DNA reads as TGTGCCAGCAGCTTGGTGGCGGATGAAAAACTGTTTTTT. It encodes CASSLVADEKLFF.

The chain carries TRBV7-3 and TRBJ2-3, with D perhaps matching TRBD2 (5 bases). The CDR3 extends over 14 amino acids. V dropped 5 bases and J dropped 4 bases, with 13 bases sitting between them. From germline, CDR1 is SGHTA and CDR2 FQGTGA. This CDR3 reads CASSDYSWPDTQYF. The CDR3 DNA sequence: TGTGCCAGCAGCGACTATTCGTGGCCAGATACGCAGTATTTT.

The chain joins TRBV15 to TRBJ2-7; 10 nucleotides line up with TRBD1. The CDR3 is 15 residues long. The germline CDR1 and CDR2 sequences are LNHNV and YYDKDF (reference sequence). The V segment lost 0 bases and the J segment 2 bases; nucleotides outside the gene matches: 1. CDR3 bases: TGTGCCACCAGCAGAGAGACAGGGGGCACCTACGAGCAGTACTTC. This codes for CATSRETGGTYEQYF.

The rearrangement joins TRBV12-3 or TRBV12-4 to TRBJ1-2, with 8 bases matching TRBD1. This CDR3 is 12 amino acids long. V shed 5 bases and J 8 bases; nucleotides not matched to a gene: 4. DNA of the CDR3: TGTGCCAGCAGTCTTCAGGGGGCGGGCTACACCTTC. Its translation: CASSLQGAGYTF.

The chain uses TRBV7-6 and TRBJ2-3; 12 positions agree with TRBD2. The V gene's germline CDR1 is SGHVS and CDR2 FNYEAQ. V lost 0 bases, J lost 4 bases, and 5 bases stayed unmatched. The CDR3 has 17 amino acids. CDR3 loop: CASSLALAGGGPDTQYF. In DNA, the CDR3 is TGTGCCAGCAGCTTAGCCCTAGCGGGAGGGGGGCCAGATACGCAGTATTTT.

The V call is TRBV5-4, the J call TRBJ1-2; D is perhaps TRBD1 (5 bases). V was trimmed by 4 bases and J by 6 bases, leaving 13 bases between them. Germline CDR1 and CDR2: SGHNT and YYREEE (reference sequence). There are 13 residues in the CDR3. CDR3 in DNA: TGTGCCAGCAGCGCACCGGGGGGTAATGGCTACACCTTC. Translated: CASSAPGGNGYTF.

V is TRBV27 and J is TRBJ2-7, with no clear D. Germline lookup yields CDR1 MNHEY and CDR2 SMNVEV (reference sequence). The CDR3 is made up of 12 amino acids. Trimming stripped 2 bases from V and 6 bases from J, with 8 bases between. CDR3 in DNA: TGTGCCAGCAGTTTACGCGGTCTCGAGCAGTACTTC. Residues: CASSLRGLEQYF.

The chain is built from TRBV7-9 and TRBJ1-1, with 8 bases lining up with TRBD1. V gave up 5 bases and J gave up 5 bases; unmatched junction bases: 7. The CDR3 sequence is 14 residues long. CDR1 SEHNR and CDR2 FQNEAQ come from the germline V gene (reference sequence). CDR3 amino acids: CASSRQGARTEAFF. The CDR3 DNA follows: TGTGCCAGCAGCCGTCAGGGGGCGCGAACTGAAGCTTTCTTT.

This clone was seen more than once but under ten times. This chain connects TRBV29-1 to TRBJ2-1, with 8 bases fitting TRBD1. The CDR3 length is 14 residues. Trimming removed 5 bases from V and 7 bases from J; junction bases left unmatched: 10. Germline CDR1 SQVTM, CDR2 ANQGSEA. The CDR3 protein is CSVSPRGQGNEQFF. Written as DNA, the CDR3 is TGCAGCGTTTCCCCCAGGGGGCAAGGGAATGAGCAGTTCTTC.

The gene calls are TRBV18 and TRBJ2-1, with 9 bases matching TRBD2. CDR1 and CDR2 from the germline V gene are KGHSH and LQKENI. The CDR3 totals 16 residues. Trimming took 3 bases from V and 4 from J; bases not matched to a gene: 7. DNA of the CDR3: TGTGCCAGCTCACCGGTGGAAGCGGGGGGATACAATGAGCAGTTCTTC. It codes for CASSPVEAGGYNEQFF.

The rearrangement links TRBV5-1 to TRBJ2-1; 8 bases are shared with TRBD2. The CDR3 totals 15 residues. Per germline, CDR1 SGHRS and CDR2 YFSETQ. The V and J ends lost 0 bases and 8 bases, in that order; junction bases with no gene match: 7. As DNA, the CDR3 is TGCGCCAGCAGCTTGGTTGTTAGCGGGGCCTATGAGCAGTTCTTC. Its protein is CASSLVVSGAYEQFF.

V gene TRBV4-1 combines with J gene TRBJ1-1; D gene unclear. V lost 4 bases and J lost 1, with 10 bases in between. The CDR3 runs 14 residues. Germline CDR1 MGHRA, CDR2 YSYEKL. CDR3 sequence reads: CASSPEGRNTEAFF. In DNA form, the CDR3 reads TGCGCCAGCAGCCCCGAGGGCCGGAACACTGAAGCTTTCTTT.

This rearrangement joins TRBV18 to TRBJ2-5; 11 bases are a match to TRBD2. There are 17 residues in the CDR3. The germline V gene has CDR1 KGHSH and CDR2 LQKENI. After removal of 3 bases from V and 2 bases from J, the junction contained 8 bases not matched to a gene. This CDR3 reads CASSPTFLAGGQETQYF. In DNA, the CDR3 is TGTGCCAGCTCACCTACATTTCTAGCGGGAGGTCAAGAGACCCAGTACTTC.

The rearrangement uses TRBV28 and TRBJ1-4; 9 bases align to TRBD1. The CDR3 totals 15 residues. V lost 5 bases and J lost 7; bases outside the gene matches: 8. Looked up from germline, CDR1 is MDHEN and CDR2 is SYDVKM. CDR3 loop: CASSLLHRGPEKLFF. CDR3 DNA: TGTGCCAGCAGTCTTCTGCACAGGGGGCCTGAAAAACTGTTTTTT.

The rearrangement links TRBV21-1 to TRBJ2-3; the table's D call, TRBD2, has no DNA check behind it. TRBV21-1 is assigned pseudogene status. The CDR3 totals 20 residues. CDR3 nucleotide sequence: TGTGCCAGCAGCTCACCAAGATACGGAGCTAGACCCCGAGGCCCCAATACGCAGTATTTT. This encodes CASSSPRYGARPRGPNTQYF.

The table lists this clone with many counts. The chain uses TRBV4-3 and TRBJ2-1; 8 bases are shared with TRBD1. Germline V lookup: CDR1 LGHNA, CDR2 YSLEER. This CDR3 comprises 16 residues. V shed 0 bases, J shed 5 bases, and the junction held 6 bases outside the gene matches. The CDR3 bases are TGCGCCAGCAGCCAAGACTGGCAGGGGGCGAACAATGAGCAGTTCTTC. This translates into CASSQDWQGANNEQFF.

This chain links TRBV27 with TRBJ1-6; the D is unclear. There are 15 residues in the CDR3. With 1 base removed from V and 2 bases from J, the gap between germline ends came to 6 bases. Germline-derived CDR1 and CDR2 are MNHEY and SMNVEV (reference sequence). The chain's CDR3 is CASSLFQAYNSPLHF. CDR3 nucleotide sequence: TGTGCCAGCAGTTTATTCCAGGCCTATAATTCACCCCTCCACTTT.

This chain links TRBV5-1 with TRBJ1-5; tentative D call: TRBD1 (5 bases). Germline V CDR1 and CDR2: SGHRS, YFSETQ. Between the trimmed V and J ends, which lost 1 base and 6 bases, there was a span of 11 bases. The CDR3 loop spans 14 amino acids. Here the CDR3 reads CASSLSGLGQPQHF. The DNA of the CDR3 is TGCGCCAGCAGCTTGTCAGGGTTGGGTCAGCCCCAGCATTTT.